This T cell receptor (beta chain) was retrieved from a study of T-cell memory formation after mild COVID-19 (dated by TCRdb to the early 2020s). Study-level background: TCR sequence clusters from the two donors were largely donor specific. Longitudinal TCRalpha and TCRbeta repertoire sequencing tracked T-cell clones expanding and contracting after mild COVID-19 in a couple of donors. Two young, previously healthy adult volunteers, one female and one male, were included in the cohort.

The listed sequencing device is Illumina NovaSeq 6000. Using 5'RACE with constant-segment primers, TCRalpha and TCRbeta cDNA libraries were constructed, with sample barcodes and unique molecular identifiers added in the process. Trizol reagent was used to extract RNA from every sample. The libraries were amplified in two PCR steps, and the second step added a second sample barcode and Illumina TruSeq adapters. Libraries were sequenced on an Illumina NovaSeq with 2 x 150 bp paired-end reads. The authors processed their data as follows. Demultiplexing of reads and collapsing into UMI-guided consensus sequences were performed with migec v1.2.7. Using mixcr v2.1.11, UMI consensuses were aligned to TRA and TRB V and J templates and then assembled into clonotypes. Expanded or contracted clonotypes were those called significant by both edgeR and NoisET, with noise models trained on biological replicates. For edgeR calls, the cutoffs were a false discovery rate-adjusted p below 0.01 and a log2 fold-change threshold of 1. PCA with hierarchical clustering of max-normalized trajectories of the 1000 most abundant clonotypes was used as exploratory dynamics analysis. Separately sequenced CD4+ and CD8+ repertoires were used to assign the CD4 or CD8 phenotype of responding clones. TCRdb passed the public sequencing reads through fastp at Q25 and MiXCR, retaining productive beta sequences. Rows with a matching CDR3 protein are joined into one entry that keeps the most common DNA and genes. It is TCRdb's table, rather than the study itself, that gives the V and J calls and clone size. Within this sample are 400,000 or so distinct CDR3 sequences, with around 19% of them counted one time only. The biggest ten clones account for about 8.1% of the sample.

Trimming accounts for 3 bases at V and 0 bases at J, while the number of junction bases matched to no gene is 9. The CDR3, cysteine through phenylalanine, is 16 amino acids long. Of the read, only the CDR3 DNA is kept; its 48 bases are in frame from base 1. Looking up the germline V gene yields CDR1 SGHRS and CDR2 YFSETQ. Study-wide findings and limitations: Clones that contracted from day 15 to 85 showed balanced CD4/CD8 phenotypes, whereas a second wave of clones that expanded from day 15 to 37 leaned towards CD4+. Contracting CD4+ clones were located mainly in the CM and EM memory subsets, whereas CD8+ clones were found to be enriched in EMRA. The second-wave clones that peaked on day 37 were not confirmed to be SARS-CoV-2 specific. Some responding clones were detected in pre-infection memory, which suggested that pre-existing cross-reactive memory T cells had joined the SARS-CoV-2 response. The study covered only a couple of mild cases, and larger cohorts including severe cases with pre-infection samples were considered necessary.

Ficoll-Paque density gradient centrifugation was the method used to isolate PBMCs. The sample holds a few counts of this clonotype. Its binding antigen is unknown. The record has no base qualities; no much larger clone is one base away. Rearrangement joined TRBV5-1 to TRBJ2-7; TRBD2 matches 7 bases in the middle. Sequenced material: PBMCs or a T cell subset sorted from them (not recorded which). This TCR derives from an adult woman who had mild COVID-19 (a few samples of this study predate the infection). The sample titles of this study are shuffled in the database, so cell type and time point are left out; the donor was told from shared clones. The nucleotide sequence is TGCGCCAGCAGCTCCCGCACGGGGGGTATCTCCTACGAGCAGTACTTC. Its coded protein is CASSSRTGGISYEQYF.